This TCR beta chain was found in a study of T cell responses to AZD1222 COVID-19 vaccine. General observations from the study: The repertoires were collected only after the peak T cell response. Receipt of two AZD1222 doses was followed by a rise in Spike-specific TCR breadth and depth. The study reported that nearly half of spike-specific TCRs target unmutated variant regions.

Details on this clone: Antigen unknown.

The ends were cut back, 0 bases at V and 3 bases at J, with 12 bases in the middle. Germline-derived CDR1 and CDR2 are SGHRS and YFSETQ. The length of the CDR3 is 15 residues. The assay was immunoSEQ multiplex PCR, and TCRdb's table has in-frame clones only and misses some. The table shows under 130,000 clones, with 82% occurring only once. Sequencing was performed on peripheral blood, taken on day 0 of AZD1222 vaccination. V is TRBV5-1 and J is TRBJ1-2; tentatively, D is TRBD1 (5 bases). This TCR came from an adult in good health. DNA for the CDR3: TGCGCCAGCAGCTTGGTCCCAGGGCCTGACTATGGCTACACCTTC. Translating gives CASSLVPGPDYGYTF.